The 22 T cell receptor beta chains in this list originate from one sample, sequenced in a study of shared clonotypes between healthy human individuals. Assay: immunoSEQ multiplex PCR; the TCRdb copy retains only in-frame clones and omits some. The sample records nearly 1,000,000 clones, about 80% being singletons. The sequenced sample consisted of memory CD4+ T cells sorted from blood. The sample's subset: CD45RA-negative fraction. These receptors were obtained from a man aged 18 to 30 in good health.

V is TRBV19 and J is TRBJ2-2; D may match TRBD1 or TRBD2 (5 bases each). Germline CDR1 reads LNHDA; CDR2 reads SQIVND (reference sequence). The CDR3 consists of 15 residues. V was pared by 4 bases and J by 6 bases, with 15 bases between. The CDR3 region is CASSTRTGTPGELFF. For the CDR3, the DNA is TGTGCCAGTAGTACCCGGACGGGGACGCCCGGGGAGCTGTTTTTT.

The chain joins TRBV5-5 to TRBJ1-5; the D gene is possibly TRBD1 (5 bases). V was cut by 4 bases and J by 1 base, with 12 bases left in between. The CDR3 contains 15 residues. Germline CDR1 SGHKS, CDR2 YYEKEE (reference sequence). The CDR3 reads CASSRTPSSNQPQHF. CDR3 nucleotide sequence: TGTGCCAGCAGCCGGACACCCTCGAGCAATCAGCCCCAGCATTTT.

The sample holds a few counts of this clone. The chain recombines TRBV21-1 with TRBJ1-1; whether TRBD1, the table's D call, matches the DNA was not checked. TRBV21-1 is labeled a pseudogene. This CDR3 region has 16 residues. The CDR3 reads CASKTGEFRRDTEAFF. CDR3 sequence (DNA): TGTGCCAGCAAAACAGGGGAGTTCAGGAGAGACACTGAAGCTTTCTTT.

The CDR3 reads CASSLAGSGTEAFF. The DNA of the CDR3 is TGCGCCAGCAGCTTGGCAGGGTCGGGAACTGAAGCTTTCTTT. The chain carries TRBV5-1 and TRBJ1-1; TRBD1 is a possible D gene (5 bases). Germline V gives CDR1 SGHRS, CDR2 YFSETQ. Trimming stripped 0 bases from V and 5 bases from J, with 11 bases between. This CDR3 contains 14 residues.

V usage is TRBV9 and J usage is TRBJ2-2; 7 nucleotides align to TRBD2. Trimming removed 4 bases from V and 5 bases from J; junction bases left unmatched: 14. The CDR3 is made up of 17 amino acids. Germline lookup yields CDR1 SGDLS and CDR2 YYNGEE. CDR3 nucleotide sequence: TGTGCCAGCAGCCCCTCCTGGGATGCGGGAGCGACCGGGGAGCTGTTTTTT. Translating gives CASSPSWDAGATGELFF.

J is TRBJ2-1 and V is TRBV6-8, with TRBD2 identical over 9 bases. The CDR3 has 16 amino acids. J lost 4 bases, V lost 2 bases, and 6 bases had no gene match. Germline V lookup: CDR1 MNHGY, CDR2 SAAAGT. The CDR3 here is CASSYGLAGIYNEQFF. Here the CDR3 DNA reads TGTGCCAGCAGTTACGGGCTAGCGGGGATATACAATGAGCAGTTCTTC.

This chain joins TRBV6-7 and TRBJ1-5; a weak D match, TRBD1 (5 bases). TRBV6-7 is given ORF status, its function remaining uncertain. Trimming took 9 bases from V and 3 from J, leaving 12 bases between them. CDR3 size: 13 residues. The CDR3 nucleotides read TGTGCCAGGACCGACAGAGACAATCAGCCCCAGCATTTT. Translating it yields CARTDRDNQPQHF.

The chain carries TRBV19 and TRBJ2-7, with TRBD1 matching over 12 bases. This CDR3 has 15 residues. Germline trimming cut 7 bases from V and 3 bases from J; bases unmatched to any gene: 7. Germline CDR1 reads LNHDA; CDR2 reads SQIVND (reference sequence). The CDR3 sequence: CASTPGTGGFYEQYF. The CDR3, as DNA: TGTGCCAGTACCCCCGGGACAGGGGGCTTCTACGAGCAGTACTTC.

The chain has TRBV6-1 and TRBJ1-3, with D maybe TRBD1 (6 bases). This CDR3 has 14 amino acids. Germline CDR1 and CDR2: MNHNS and SASEGT. V was clipped by 6 bases and J by 4 bases, with 13 bases between them. The CDR3 is CASRKPGVGNTIYF. CDR3 nucleotides: TGTGCCAGCAGAAAACCAGGGGTAGGAAACACCATATATTTT.

The chain carries TRBV19 and TRBJ1-5, with D perhaps matching TRBD1 (5 bases). V was trimmed by 4 bases and J by 5 bases, leaving 18 bases between them. The V gene's germline CDR1 is LNHDA and CDR2 SQIVND (reference sequence). The CDR3 contains 16 residues. CDR3 residues: CASSNLGWGGDQPQHF. In DNA form, the CDR3 reads TGTGCCAGTAGTAATTTAGGCTGGGGGGGAGATCAGCCCCAGCATTTT.

This chain links TRBV7-3 with TRBJ2-1; TRBD2 matches at 15 bases. V was clipped by 5 bases and J by 6 bases; unmatched bases: 8. The CDR3 consists of 17 residues. Looked up from germline, CDR1 is SGHTA and CDR2 is FQGTGA. The CDR3 sequence: CASSVGTSGGSSNEQFF. CDR3 bases: TGTGCCAGCAGCGTCGGGACTAGCGGGGGGTCCAGCAATGAGCAGTTCTTC.

The genes are TRBV30 and TRBJ1-5; a possible D gene is TRBD1 (5 bases). The CDR3 consists of 16 residues. V was shortened by 0 bases and J by 2 bases, with 14 bases between the two germline ends. CDR1 GTSNPN and CDR2 SVGIG come from the germline V gene (reference sequence). CDR3 in amino acids: CAWSVVRGEGNQPQHF. The CDR3 DNA follows: TGTGCCTGGAGTGTGGTAAGGGGTGAGGGCAATCAGCCCCAGCATTTT.

Comment on this clone: The sample has other DNA sequences that encode this CDR3 too. V usage is TRBV30 and J usage is TRBJ1-5; D possibly corresponds to TRBD1 (5 bases). This CDR3 contains 13 residues. V lost 0 bases, J lost 6 bases, and 9 bases lay in between. The germline V gene encodes CDR1 GTSNPN and CDR2 SVGIG (reference sequence). Here the CDR3 reads CAWSVQGGQPQHF. The DNA of the CDR3 is TGTGCCTGGAGTGTTCAGGGAGGTCAGCCCCAGCATTTT. Complete variable domain (other parts from reference TRBV30 and TRBJ1-5): SQTIHQWPATLVQPVGSPLSLECTVEGTSNPNLYWYRQAAGRGLQLLFYSVGIGQISSEVPQNLSASRPQDRQFILSSKKLLLSDSGFYLCAWSVQGGQPQHFGDGTRLSIL.

This chain uses TRBV7-2 with TRBJ2-7; maybe TRBD2 (6 bases). Germline V lookup: CDR1 SGHTA, CDR2 FQGNSA. The length of the CDR3 is 14 residues. The germline V and J ends were trimmed by 5 bases and 2 bases, with 13 bases remaining between them. The CDR3 DNA reads as TGTGCCAGCAGCCTCGGGACTCTTCCCTACGAGCAGTACTTC. It yields the protein CASSLGTLPYEQYF.

The chain combines TRBV18 with TRBJ1-2; TRBD1 matches 12 bases. There are 15 residues in the CDR3. Germline V gene data show CDR1 as KGHSH and CDR2 as LQKENI. With V trimmed by 5 bases and J by 8 bases, 9 bases remained unmatched. In nucleotides, the CDR3 is TGTGCCAGCTCATCCCCGGGACAGGGGGCGCGAGGCTACACCTTC. The encoded protein is CASSSPGQGARGYTF.

The sample holds a few counts of this clone. This chain connects TRBV5-4 to TRBJ2-7, with 9 bases matching TRBD1. The length of the CDR3 is 14 residues. The germline gives CDR1 SGHNT, CDR2 YYREEE (reference sequence). The junction had 5 bases not matched to a gene; V was cut back by 3 bases and J by 4 bases. CDR3 DNA sequence: TGTGCCAGCAGCTGGGGACAGGGCATTTACGAGCAGTACTTC. It is translated as CASSWGQGIYEQYF.

The rearrangement links TRBV6-1 to TRBJ1-1; no clear D. Trimming stripped 4 bases from V and 6 bases from J, with 12 bases between. The CDR3 consists of 13 residues. CDR1 is MNHNS, CDR2 SASEGT, per germline. The CDR3 spells CASSGPSRAEAFF. The CDR3 bases are TGTGCCAGCAGTGGTCCCTCTCGGGCTGAAGCTTTCTTT.

V usage is TRBV7-9 and J usage is TRBJ2-5; 10 bases agree with TRBD2. The CDR3 length is 13 residues. Germline V gives CDR1 SEHNR, CDR2 FQNEAQ (reference sequence). After removal of 4 bases from V and 7 bases from J, the junction contained 3 bases not matched to a gene. The CDR3 bases are TGTGCCAGCAGCTCCGGACTAGCGGTGACCCAGTACTTC. This codes for CASSSGLAVTQYF.

This chain connects TRBV7-8 to TRBJ2-4; 7 bases line up with TRBD1. The CDR3 extends over 17 amino acids. The V segment lost 2 bases and the J segment 6 bases; nucleotides outside the gene matches: 13. Germline V CDR1 and CDR2: SGHVS, FQNEAQ. CDR3 sequence: CASSLSGLEGGRNIQYF. CDR3 bases: TGTGCCAGCAGCTTAAGTGGCTTGGAAGGGGGCAGAAACATTCAGTACTTC. Together with reference TRBV7-8 and TRBJ2-4, the CDR3 gives the full variable domain: GAGVSQSPRYKVAKRGQDVALRCDPISGHVSLFWYQQALGQGPEFLTYFQNEAQLDKSGLPSDRFFAERPEGSVSTLKIQRTQQEDSAVYLCASSLSGLEGGRNIQYFGAGTRLSVL.

This clone was recorded only once. V gene TRBV7-8 combines with J gene TRBJ1-2; 10 bases are shared with TRBD1. Trimming took 4 bases from V and 1 from J; bases not matched to a gene: 3. CDR3 length: 15 amino acids. Germline lookup yields CDR1 SGHVS and CDR2 FQNEAQ. Written as DNA, the CDR3 is TGTGCCAGCAGCTACCGGGACAGGGGTAACTATGGCTACACCTTC. Protein sequence: CASSYRDRGNYGYTF.

The chain couples TRBV29-1 to TRBJ2-5, with 10 bases aligning to TRBD2. CDR1 and CDR2 (germline): SQVTM, ANQGSEA. Unmatched junction bases numbered 7, after V lost 4 bases and J lost 2 bases. The length of the CDR3 is 15 residues. This CDR3 is CSVGLAGERQETQYF. As DNA, the CDR3 is TGCAGCGTTGGACTAGCGGGCGAGCGTCAAGAGACCCAGTACTTC.

As regards this clone: The sample carries other DNA sequences with the same CDR3. CDR3 in DNA: TGCGCCAGCAGCGCTGGGGGGCTCGGGGAGACCCAGTACTTC. Residues: CASSAGGLGETQYF. The chain links TRBV5-1 to TRBJ2-5, with D perhaps TRBD1 or TRBD2 (6 bases each). The CDR3 runs 14 residues. V lost 4 bases, J lost 5 bases, and 15 bases lay in between. In germline, CDR1 is SGHRS, CDR2 YFSETQ. The whole variable domain, filled in from reference TRBV5-1 and TRBJ2-5, reads KAGVTQTPRYLIKTRGQQVTLSCSPISGHRSVSWYQQTPGQGLQFLFEYFSETQRNKGNFPGRFSGRQFSNSRSEMNVSTLELGDSALYLCASSAGGLGETQYFGPGTRLLVL.